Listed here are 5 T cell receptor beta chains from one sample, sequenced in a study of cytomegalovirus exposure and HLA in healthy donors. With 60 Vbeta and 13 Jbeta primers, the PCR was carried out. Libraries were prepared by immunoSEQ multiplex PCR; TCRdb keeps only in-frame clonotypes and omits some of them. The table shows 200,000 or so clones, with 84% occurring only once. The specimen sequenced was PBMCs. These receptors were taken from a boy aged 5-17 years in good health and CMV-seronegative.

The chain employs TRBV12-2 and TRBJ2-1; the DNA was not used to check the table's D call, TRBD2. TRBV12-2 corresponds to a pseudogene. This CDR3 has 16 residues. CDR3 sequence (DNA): TGTGCAAGTCGCTTAGTGGGCAGCGGAAGGTGCAATGAGCAGTTCTTC. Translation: CASRLVGSGRCNEQFF.

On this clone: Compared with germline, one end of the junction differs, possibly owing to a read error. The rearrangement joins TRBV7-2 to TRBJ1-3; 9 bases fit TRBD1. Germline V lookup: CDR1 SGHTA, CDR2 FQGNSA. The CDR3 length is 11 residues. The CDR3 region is CASSQGTGLDF. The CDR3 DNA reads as TGTGCCAGCAGCCAAGGGACAGGGTTAGATTTT.

The CDR3 sequence: CASSLATGDYGYTF. The CDR3 DNA is TGTGCCAGCAGCTTAGCGACAGGGGACTATGGCTACACCTTC. The chain carries TRBV7-9 and TRBJ1-2; 8 bases align to TRBD1. The J segment lost 3 bases and the V segment lost 0 bases, leaving 0 bases of the junction unmatched. CDR1 and CDR2 from the germline V gene are SEHNR and FQNEAQ (reference sequence). CDR3 length: 14 amino acids. Combining the CDR3 with reference TRBV7-9 and TRBJ1-2 gives the whole variable domain DTGVSQNPRHKITKRGQNVTFRCDPISEHNRLYWYRQTLGQGPEFLTYFQNEAQLEKSRLLSDRFSAERPKGSFSTLEIQRTEQGDSAMYLCASSLATGDYGYTFGSGTRLTVV.

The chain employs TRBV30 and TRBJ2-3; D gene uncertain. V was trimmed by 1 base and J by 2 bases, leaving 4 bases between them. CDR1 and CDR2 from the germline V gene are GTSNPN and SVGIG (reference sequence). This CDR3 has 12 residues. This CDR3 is CAWSAFTDTQYF. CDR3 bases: TGTGCCTGGAGTGCCTTCACAGATACGCAGTATTTT.

The CDR3 nucleotides are TGTGCCTGGAGTGGAGGGCAGGGGGAAGGCTACACCTTC. It translates to CAWSGGQGEGYTF. V and J are TRBV30 and TRBJ1-2, with 7 bases lining up with TRBD1. This CDR3 is 13 amino acids long. The J segment lost 8 bases and the V segment lost 1 base, leaving 7 bases of the junction unmatched. Germline-derived CDR1 and CDR2 are GTSNPN and SVGIG (reference sequence).